The 25 T cell receptor beta chains reported below all come from one sample, sequenced in a study of T cells in Graves' hyperthyroidism and ophthalmopathy. Researchers took RNA transcripts and amplified the TCR beta CDR3 regions from them. The HTBI primer set drove a first-round RT-PCR of the TCR CDR3. Each CDR3 protein gets one entry after TCRdb re-called the multiplex PCR reads with MiXCR. The sample holds under 650,000 distinct CDR3 sequences, around 16% seen once. The sample consisted of blood. These receptors were obtained from a woman aged 25-40 years with Graves' hyperthyroidism.

The sample holds many counts of this clonotype. The J gene is TRBJ2-1, the V gene TRBV27; D might be TRBD2 (5 bases). V lost 5 bases and J lost 4, with 12 bases in between. The CDR3 sequence is 14 residues long. Germline V lookup: CDR1 MNHEY, CDR2 SMNVEV (reference sequence). CDR3 loop: CASSPLGDYNEQFF. The CDR3 DNA sequence: TGTGCCAGCAGTCCACTCGGGGATTACAATGAGCAGTTCTTC.

This clonotype showed up just a few times. J is TRBJ2-1 and V is TRBV11-2, with D possibly TRBD2 on 5 matching bases. The CDR3 is made up of 14 amino acids. With 8 bases removed from V and 5 bases from J, the gap between germline ends came to 16 bases. CDR1 and CDR2 (germline): SGHAT, FQNNGV. The CDR3 DNA follows: TGTGCCAGCTCGGACTGGCGGAAACACAATGAGCAGTTCTTC. Translating gives CASSDWRKHNEQFF. The complete variable domain, with remaining parts taken from reference TRBV11-2 and TRBJ2-1, reads EAGVAQSPRYKIIEKRQSVAFWCNPISGHATLYWYQQILGQGPKLLIQFQNNGVVDDSQLPKDRFSAERLKGVDSTLKIQPAKLEDSAVYLCASSDWRKHNEQFFGPGTRLTVL.

This clonotype was seen many times. This may arise from a read error, as a much more abundant clone is one base away. The chain links TRBV11-2 to TRBJ2-1, with D unresolved. Germline V CDR1 and CDR2: SGHAT, FQNNGV. The CDR3 is 13 residues long. Trimming left V 1 base short and J 3 bases short, with 4 bases between. CDR3 region: CASSLGYYNEQFF. For the CDR3, the DNA is TGTGCCAGCAGCTTAGGCTACTACAATGAGCAGTTCTTC.

The chain combines TRBV4-1 with TRBJ2-3, with 7 positions matching TRBD1. J was trimmed by 2 bases and V by 3 bases; bases with no gene match: 5. This CDR3 has 15 amino acids. Per the germline V gene, CDR1 is MGHRA and CDR2 is YSYEKL. CDR3 sequence (DNA): TGCGCCAGCAGCCAGTCCGGGACAGCCACAGATACGCAGTATTTT. Amino acids: CASSQSGTATDTQYF.

This clonotype was picked up a small number of times. The rearrangement uses TRBV6-1 and TRBJ2-2; a weak D match, TRBD2 (5 bases). The CDR3 runs to 15 residues. V lost 6 bases and J 7 bases, leaving 18 bases between the germline ends. CDR1 MNHNS and CDR2 SASEGT come from the germline V gene. In DNA form, the CDR3 reads TGTGCCAGCAGCCCGTGGGCTAGCCGGGGCGGGGAGCTGTTTTTT. As protein: CASSPWASRGGELFF.

The V gene is TRBV5-1, the J gene TRBJ2-7, with 7 bases matching TRBD1. There are 15 residues in the CDR3. Germline values: CDR1 SGHRS, CDR2 YFSETQ. V shed 4 bases, J shed 0 bases, and the junction held 7 bases outside the gene matches. The CDR3 loop is CASSRGQETSYEQYF. CDR3 nucleotide sequence: TGCGCCAGCAGCCGTGGACAGGAGACCTCCTACGAGCAGTACTTC.

In its sample, this clonotype was seen many times. The chain joins TRBV11-2 to TRBJ2-7, with D hard to call. CDR3 size: 15 residues. Trimming took off 2 bases at V and 0 bases at J, with 11 bases between the two ends. Germline V gene lookup returns CDR1 SGHAT and CDR2 FQNNGV. The CDR3 sequence: CASSLKPVSSYEQYF. CDR3 DNA: TGTGCCAGCAGCTTAAAGCCCGTAAGCTCCTACGAGCAGTACTTC. The full variable domain, in which reference TRBV11-2 and TRBJ2-7 provide the parts outside the CDR3, is EAGVAQSPRYKIIEKRQSVAFWCNPISGHATLYWYQQILGQGPKLLIQFQNNGVVDDSQLPKDRFSAERLKGVDSTLKIQPAKLEDSAVYLCASSLKPVSSYEQYFGPGTRLTVT.

This chain joins TRBV15 and TRBJ1-2; a weak D match, TRBD1 (5 bases). The length of the CDR3 is 15 residues. With 3 bases removed from V and 3 bases from J, the gap between germline ends came to 14 bases. The germline CDR1 and CDR2 sequences are LNHNV and YYDKDF (reference sequence). The CDR3 DNA follows: TGTGCCACCAGCAGCCCCCGGGGGGTTGACTATGGCTACACCTTC. Translation gives CATSSPRGVDYGYTF.

The chain is built from TRBV20-1 and TRBJ2-5, with 8 nucleotides matching TRBD1. Germline V gives CDR1 DFQATT, CDR2 SNEGSKA (reference sequence). The length of the CDR3 is 15 residues. The junction had 8 bases not matched to a gene; V was cut back by 5 bases and J by 0 bases. The CDR3 loop is CSAPSGQDYQETQYF. The CDR3 coding sequence is TGCAGTGCTCCCTCGGGACAGGATTACCAAGAGACCCAGTACTTC.

This clonotype was counted between two and nine times. The chain employs TRBV5-1 and TRBJ2-3; TRBD2 aligns across 9 bases. Germline lookup yields CDR1 SGHRS and CDR2 YFSETQ. V shed 2 bases, J shed 4 bases, and the junction held 5 bases outside the gene matches. The CDR3 covers 15 residues. The CDR3 spells CASSFTAGGADTQYF. The DNA for the CDR3 is TGCGCCAGCAGCTTTACAGCGGGAGGCGCAGATACGCAGTATTTT.

This clonotype has at least ten counts. The rearrangement links TRBV7-8 to TRBJ2-4; D ambiguous. The germline V gene encodes CDR1 SGHVS and CDR2 FQNEAQ. V lost 6 bases and J lost 1, with 16 bases in between. This CDR3 contains 16 residues. The CDR3: CASSARLPPAKNIQYF. In nucleotides, the CDR3 is TGTGCCAGCAGTGCTAGACTCCCTCCTGCCAAAAACATTCAGTACTTC. The variable domain in full, completed from reference TRBV7-8 and TRBJ2-4, reads GAGVSQSPRYKVAKRGQDVALRCDPISGHVSLFWYQQALGQGPEFLTYFQNEAQLDKSGLPSDRFFAERPEGSVSTLKIQRTQQEDSAVYLCASSARLPPAKNIQYFGAGTRLSVL.

This clonotype was counted ten times or more. The chain is built from TRBV18 and TRBJ2-1; TRBD1 aligns across 7 bases. This CDR3 is built from 15 residues. CDR1 KGHSH and CDR2 LQKENI come from the germline V gene. V shed 2 bases, J shed 10 bases, and the junction held 11 bases outside the gene matches. DNA of the CDR3: TGTGCCAGCTCACCAAAGACGACAGGGCCGAGGGAGCAGTTCTTC. Encoded protein: CASSPKTTGPREQFF.

The chain recombines TRBV20-1 with TRBJ1-1; 10 bases align to TRBD1. With 6 bases clipped from V and 1 base from J, the junction kept 11 bases outside the gene matches. CDR3 length: 16 residues. Germline lookup yields CDR1 DFQATT and CDR2 SNEGSKA (reference sequence). The CDR3 loop reads CSAKHPGQGPNTEAFF. CDR3 sequence (DNA): TGCAGTGCAAAACATCCGGGACAGGGGCCGAACACTGAAGCTTTCTTT.

The V call is TRBV20-1, the J call TRBJ2-5, with TRBD2 matching over 7 bases. CDR3 length: 14 amino acids. The ends lost 6 bases at V and 4 bases at J; junction bases unmatched: 11. The V gene's germline CDR1 is DFQATT and CDR2 SNEGSKA (reference sequence). The CDR3 coding sequence is TGCAGTGCCTCGGGAGGAGGGATCGGAGAGACCCAGTACTTC. It translates to CSASGGGIGETQYF.

This clonotype occurred many times. The gene calls are TRBV2 and TRBJ1-3, with TRBD1 matching over 8 bases. The CDR3 has 15 residues. The germline V gene encodes CDR1 SNHLY and CDR2 FYNNEI. The junction had 5 bases not matched to a gene; V was cut back by 7 bases and J by 0 bases. CDR3 residues: CASMRDRNSGNTIYF. The CDR3 DNA is TGTGCCAGCATGCGGGACAGGAACTCTGGAAACACCATATATTTT.

The V gene is TRBV29-1, the J gene TRBJ1-5; TRBD1 matches 7 bases. This CDR3 spans 14 amino acids. J lost 4 bases, V lost 6 bases, and 9 bases had no gene match. Germline V gives CDR1 SQVTM, CDR2 ANQGSEA. CDR3 sequence: CSVVTGDGNQPQHF. CDR3 nucleotides: TGCAGCGTAGTTACAGGGGATGGGAATCAGCCCCAGCATTTT.

As for this clonotype: With a much larger clone just one base away, this may be a read error. The chain couples TRBV10-3 to TRBJ2-5; 8 bases map to TRBD1. J gave up 2 bases and V 3 bases, and 11 bases lay outside the gene matches. Germline values: CDR1 ENHRY, CDR2 SYGVKD. This CDR3 has 17 residues. The CDR3 DNA sequence: TGTGCCATCAGTGAAGCGCTCGGCAGGGGGCTTCAAGAGACCCAGTACTTC. Its translation: CAISEALGRGLQETQYF.

This clonotype was recorded many times. This may be a read error: a much more frequent sequence differs by one nucleotide. The chain recombines TRBV28 with TRBJ2-7; D is unresolved. This CDR3 has 13 residues. Per germline, CDR1 MDHEN and CDR2 SYDVKM. Trimming took 2 bases from V and 4 from J, leaving 9 bases between them. In DNA form, the CDR3 reads TGTGCCAGCAGTTTAGATATGGAATACGAGCAGTACTTC. Translation gives CASSLDMEYEQYF.

Only a few counts were recorded for this clonotype. The gene calls are TRBV20-1 and TRBJ1-2, with 7 bases lining up with TRBD1. Trimming took 5 bases from V and 8 from J; bases not matched to a gene: 14. From germline, CDR1 is DFQATT and CDR2 SNEGSKA (reference sequence). This CDR3 spans 14 amino acids. This chain's CDR3 is CSAGKDRELGGYTF. CDR3 coding DNA: TGCAGTGCTGGAAAAGACAGGGAATTAGGGGGCTACACCTTC.

Ten or more counts support this clonotype. The gene calls are TRBV28 and TRBJ1-2, with D unclear. The CDR3 consists of 13 residues. Germline lookup yields CDR1 MDHEN and CDR2 SYDVKM. The germline V and J ends were trimmed by 5 bases and 8 bases, with 15 bases remaining between them. The DNA for the CDR3 is TGTGCCAGCAGTGCCCCGGGCTGGGGAGGCTACACCTTC. Amino acids: CASSAPGWGGYTF.

At least ten counts were recorded for this clonotype. The chain employs TRBV6-2 or TRBV6-3 and TRBJ1-1; possible D gene TRBD1, 5 bases. Trimming took 2 bases from V and 11 from J, leaving 21 bases between them. The CDR3 runs to 15 residues. Germline CDR1 MNHEY, CDR2 SVGEGT. The CDR3 sequence: CASSYHDTRGGYAFF. DNA for the CDR3: TGTGCCAGCAGTTACCATGATACGAGGGGAGGGTACGCTTTCTTT.

The table lists this clonotype with many counts. V and J are TRBV6-1 and TRBJ2-3; D is uncertain. CDR1 and CDR2 (germline): MNHNS, SASEGT. V was trimmed by 0 bases and J by 0 bases, leaving 4 bases between them. CDR3 length: 14 amino acids. The DNA of the CDR3 is TGTGCCAGCAGTGAAGCTTGGAGCACAGATACGCAGTATTTT. Its translation is CASSEAWSTDTQYF.

This clonotype was seen at least ten times. The rearrangement joins TRBV20-1 to TRBJ2-1, with D perhaps matching TRBD1 (5 bases). CDR1 and CDR2 from the germline V gene are DFQATT and SNEGSKA (reference sequence). CDR3 length: 14 amino acids. The germline V and J ends were trimmed by 0 bases and 12 bases, with 18 bases remaining between them. CDR3: CSARDPKTVWGQFF. CDR3 coding DNA: TGCAGTGCTAGAGATCCGAAGACAGTCTGGGGGCAGTTCTTC.

This clonotype was picked up a small number of times. The chain carries TRBV24-1 and TRBJ2-1; 10 bases line up with TRBD1. The J segment lost 0 bases and the V segment lost 4 bases, leaving 8 bases of the junction unmatched. The CDR3 extends over 18 amino acids. The germline V gene has CDR1 KGHDR and CDR2 SFDVKD. The CDR3 DNA sequence: TGTGCCACCAGTGACTCGGGACAGGGGTTAGGCTCCTACAATGAGCAGTTCTTC. Translating it yields CATSDSGQGLGSYNEQFF.

This clonotype came up a few times. The chain has TRBV4-1 and TRBJ1-1, with TRBD1 matching over 7 bases. CDR3 size: 16 residues. V lost 2 bases, J lost 5 bases, and 11 bases stayed unmatched. Germline V CDR1 and CDR2: MGHRA, YSYEKL. Here the CDR3 reads CASSQLNRGQKTEAFF. DNA of the CDR3: TGCGCCAGCAGCCAACTCAACAGGGGACAAAAAACTGAAGCTTTCTTT.